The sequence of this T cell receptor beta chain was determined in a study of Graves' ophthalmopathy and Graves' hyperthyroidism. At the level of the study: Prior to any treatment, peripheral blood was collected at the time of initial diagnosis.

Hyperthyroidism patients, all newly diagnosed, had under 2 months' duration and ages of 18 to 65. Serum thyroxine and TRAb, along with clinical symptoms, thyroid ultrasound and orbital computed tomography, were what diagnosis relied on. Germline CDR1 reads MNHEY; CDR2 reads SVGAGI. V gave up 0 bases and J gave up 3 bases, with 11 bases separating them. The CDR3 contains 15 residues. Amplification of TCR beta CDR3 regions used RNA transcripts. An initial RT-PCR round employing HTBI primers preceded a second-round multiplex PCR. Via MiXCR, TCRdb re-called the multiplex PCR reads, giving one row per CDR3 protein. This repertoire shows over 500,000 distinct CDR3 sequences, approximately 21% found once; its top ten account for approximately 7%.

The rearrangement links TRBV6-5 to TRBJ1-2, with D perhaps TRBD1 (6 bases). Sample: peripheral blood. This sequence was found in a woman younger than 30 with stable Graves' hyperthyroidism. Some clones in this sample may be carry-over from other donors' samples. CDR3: CASSYSMDSDYGYTF. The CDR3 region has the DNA TGTGCCAGCAGTTACTCGATGGACAGCGACTATGGCTACACCTTC.